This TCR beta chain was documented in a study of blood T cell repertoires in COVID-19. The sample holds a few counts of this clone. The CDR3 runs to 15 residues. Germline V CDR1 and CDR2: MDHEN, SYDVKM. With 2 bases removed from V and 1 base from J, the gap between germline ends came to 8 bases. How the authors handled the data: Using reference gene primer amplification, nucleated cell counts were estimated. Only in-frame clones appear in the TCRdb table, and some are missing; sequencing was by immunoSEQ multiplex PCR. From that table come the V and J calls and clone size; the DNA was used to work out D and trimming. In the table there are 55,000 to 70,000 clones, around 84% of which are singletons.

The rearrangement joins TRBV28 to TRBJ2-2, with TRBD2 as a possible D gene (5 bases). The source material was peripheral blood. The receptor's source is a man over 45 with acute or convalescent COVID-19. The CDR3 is CASSLDEGNTGELFF. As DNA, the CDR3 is TGTGCCAGCAGTTTAGACGAGGGGAACACCGGGGAGCTGTTTTTT.